This is a list of T cell receptor beta chains from one sample in a study of blood T cell repertoires in COVID-19. TCRdb's copy holds only in-frame clones and misses some; the assay was immunoSEQ multiplex PCR. The data show about 150,000 clones, with roughly 87% seen just once and about 4.1% held by the top ten. The sequenced sample consisted of peripheral blood. The receptors stem from a woman aged 55-69 years with active or convalescent COVID-19. The CDR3 runs from the conserved cysteine through the conserved F or W. Fields, in order: clone size, D gene, J gene, CDR3 length, V gene, CDR3 protein, CDR3 DNA. D genes are given only for firm matches. Rows may omit the clone size; those that give it use once, few, many or a size class.

NA,NA,TRBJ1-4,16,TRBV11-2,CASSSVQGLRNEKLFF,TGTGCCAGCAGCTCGGTACAGGGTTTAAGGAATGAAAAACTGTTTTTT
NA,NA,TRBJ1-3,15,TRBV30,CAWSTFRGGKNTIYF,TGTGCCTGGAGTACATTCAGGGGAGGGAAAAACACCATATATTTT
NA,NA,TRBJ2-7,16,TRBV3-1/TRBV3-2,CASSQSIVAASYEQYF,TGTGCCAGCAGCCAGTCTATTGTGGCGGCCTCCTACGAGCAGTACTTC
NA,NA,TRBJ1-4,14,TRBV5-6,CASRIGGADEKLFF,TGTGCCAGCAGGATTGGGGGGGCGGATGAAAAACTGTTTTTT
NA,TRBD1,TRBJ1-1,14,TRBV11-3,CASSLQGASTEAFF,TGTGCCAGCAGCTTACAGGGGGCGAGCACTGAAGCTTTCTTT
once,NA,TRBJ2-1,13,TRBV12-5,CASGLDSYNGQFF,TGTGCTAGTGGTCTTGACTCGTACAATGGGCAGTTCTTC
few,NA,TRBJ1-1,15,TRBV6-2/TRBV6-3,CASSAPGVGNTEAFF,TGTGCCAGCAGTGCACCAGGCGTCGGGAACACTGAAGCTTTCTTT
once,TRBD1,TRBJ2-3,15,TRBV9,CASSTGTGEADTQYF,TGTGCCAGCAGCACCGGGACAGGGGAAGCAGATACGCAGTATTTT
NA,TRBD2,TRBJ2-3,15,TRBV7-8,CASSRGTSGVVTQYF,TGTGCCAGCAGCCGAGGGACTAGCGGGGTTGTTACGCAGTATTTT
few,NA,TRBJ1-6,14,TRBV21-1,CASSLPGDNSPLHF,TGTGCCAGCAGCTTACCAGGGGACAATTCACCCCTCCACTTT
once,TRBD2,TRBJ2-2,15,TRBV4-3,CASSRSGANTGELFF,TGCGCCAGCAGCCGCAGCGGGGCTAACACCGGGGAGCTGTTTTTT
NA,NA,TRBJ1-1,13,TRBV19,CASRWVGHNEAFF,TGTGCCAGCCGGTGGGTAGGACACAATGAAGCTTTCTTT
NA,NA,TRBJ1-3,14,TRBV7-2,CASSLSGGGNTIYF,TGTGCCAGCAGCTTATCCGGGGGAGGAAACACCATATATTTT
NA,NA,TRBJ2-1,16,TRBV19,CASSIPPRGALNEQFF,TGTGCCAGTAGTATTCCCCCCCGGGGGGCGTTAAATGAGCAGTTCTTC
NA,TRBD2,TRBJ2-5,15,TRBV27,CASSLSLASGGAQYF,TGTGCCAGCAGTTTATCGTTGGCTAGCGGGGGGGCCCAGTACTTC
NA,NA,TRBJ2-7,17,TRBV18,CASSPPGGGRLSYEQYF,TGTGCCAGCTCACCACCCGGAGGGGGCAGGCTTTCCTACGAGCAGTACTTC
NA,TRBD2,TRBJ2-5,18,TRBV7-9,CASSLSKLAGGPQETQYF,TGTGCCAGCAGCTTATCGAAGTTAGCGGGGGGGCCCCAAGAGACCCAGTACTTC
NA,TRBD1,TRBJ1-1,14,TRBV3-1/TRBV3-2,CASSPTGANTEAFF,TGTGCCAGCAGCCCGACAGGGGCGAACACTGAAGCTTTCTTT
NA,NA,TRBJ2-5,14,TRBV19,CASSPGGSGETQYF,TGTGCCAGTAGTCCTGGAGGTAGCGGCGAGACCCAGTACTTC
NA,NA,TRBJ1-3,15,TRBV9,CASGGREVPGNTIYF,TGTGCCAGCGGGGGCCGGGAAGTCCCTGGAAACACCATATATTTT
NA,NA,TRBJ2-2,13,TRBV7-9,CASSRLEAGELFF,TGTGCCAGCAGCCGATTAGAGGCTGGGGAGCTGTTTTTT
NA,NA,TRBJ1-1,14,TRBV3-1/TRBV3-2,CASTLRSGATEAFF,TGTGCCAGCACCCTTCGGTCTGGGGCCACTGAAGCTTTCTTT
few,NA,TRBJ2-5,16,TRBV7-9,CASSPSLQMYQETQYF,TGTGCCAGCAGCCCGAGCCTACAGATGTACCAAGAGACCCAGTACTTC
NA,TRBD1,TRBJ1-6,16,TRBV11-2,CASSQTGQGDGSPLHF,TGTGCCAGCAGCCAAACCGGACAGGGCGATGGTTCACCCCTCCACTTT
NA,TRBD1,TRBJ1-3,14,TRBV6-5,CASSVTGSGNTIYF,TGTGCCAGCTCCGTGACAGGGTCTGGAAACACCATATATTTT
NA,TRBD2,TRBJ2-5,14,TRBV5-1,CASSLYAGGETQYF,TGCGCCAGCAGCTTGTATGCGGGAGGGGAGACCCAGTACTTC
NA,NA,TRBJ1-4,15,TRBV7-2,CASRSGEATNEKLFF,TGTGCCAGCAGGTCAGGGGAAGCAACTAATGAAAAACTGTTTTTT
once,NA,TRBJ1-2,14,TRBV5-6,CASSLIDSTLGYTF,TGTGCCAGCAGCTTGATTGACAGTACCCTTGGCTACACCTTC
NA,NA,TRBJ2-3,12,TRBV5-1,CASSFALDTQYF,TGCGCCAGCAGCTTCGCGTTAGATACGCAGTATTTT
NA,NA,TRBJ1-4,14,TRBV18,CASSPQETNEKLFF,TGTGCCAGCTCACCTCAGGAAACTAATGAAAAACTGTTTTTT
NA,NA,TRBJ1-1,15,TRBV5-1,CASSLVQGGNTEAFF,TGCGCCAGCAGCTTGGTTCAGGGAGGGAACACTGAAGCTTTCTTT
NA,NA,TRBJ2-7,14,TRBV6-6,CASSRDSANYEQYF,TGTGCCAGCAGCCGTGACTCAGCAAACTACGAGCAGTACTTC
few,NA,TRBJ2-5,15,TRBV3-1/TRBV3-2,CASSQSNSGFETQYF,TGTGCCAGCAGCCAATCAAATTCGGGGTTTGAGACCCAGTACTTC
few,NA,TRBJ1-2,15,TRBV28,CASSSPVQGLYGYTF,TGTGCCAGCAGTTCCCCCGTACAGGGTTTATATGGCTACACCTTC
NA,TRBD1,TRBJ1-1,17,TRBV5-1,CASSPPGTGGPNTEAFF,TGCGCCAGCAGCCCACCCGGGACAGGGGGACCGAACACTGAAGCTTTCTTT
once,TRBD2,TRBJ2-1,16,TRBV5-1,CASSLEGSGAYNEQFF,TGCGCCAGCAGCTTGGAGGGTAGCGGGGCCTACAATGAGCAGTTCTTC
NA,NA,TRBJ2-7,14,TRBV19,CASSPDTGFYEQYF,TGTGCCAGTAGTCCCGATACAGGATTTTACGAGCAGTACTTC
NA,TRBD1,TRBJ2-7,17,TRBV7-2,CASSLRQGAVVIYEQYF,TGTGCCAGCAGCTTAAGACAGGGGGCAGTGGTTATCTACGAGCAGTACTTC
NA,TRBD1,TRBJ1-5,15,TRBV9,CASSVGTGGGQPQHF,TGTGCCAGCAGCGTAGGGACAGGGGGGGGACAGCCCCAGCATTTT
NA,NA,TRBJ1-5,15,TRBV10-3,CAISEGAGQRQPQHF,TGTGCCATCAGTGAGGGTGCAGGGCAGCGTCAGCCCCAGCATTTT
once,NA,TRBJ2-3,13,TRBV12-3/TRBV12-4,CASIAGNTDTQYF,TGTGCCAGCATTGCGGGGAACACAGATACGCAGTATTTT
NA,TRBD1,TRBJ2-2,15,TRBV18,CASSPGTGRTGELFF,TGTGCCAGCTCCCCCGGGACAGGGCGCACCGGGGAGCTGTTTTTT
NA,NA,TRBJ2-2,16,TRBV5-1,CASSSGGALNTGELFF,TGCGCCAGCAGCTCCGGTGGGGCCTTGAACACCGGGGAGCTGTTTTTT
NA,NA,TRBJ1-5,14,TRBV6-5,CASSSVQGRQPQHF,TGTGCCAGCAGTTCCGTACAGGGCCGGCAGCCCCAGCATTTT
NA,NA,TRBJ1-6,12,TRBV30,CAWRAPGSPLHF,TGTGCCTGGAGGGCCCCAGGCTCACCCCTCCACTTT
NA,TRBD1,TRBJ2-7,13,TRBV7-3,CASSQGQGAEQYF,TGTGCCAGCAGCCAAGGACAGGGGGCTGAGCAGTACTTC
once,TRBD2,TRBJ2-3,16,TRBV5-6,CASSTLAGGFGDTQYF,TGTGCCAGCAGCACCTTAGCGGGGGGGTTTGGAGATACGCAGTATTTT
NA,NA,TRBJ2-2,14,TRBV4-1,CASSQEAYTGELFF,TGCGCCAGCAGCCAAGAAGCCTACACCGGGGAGCTGTTTTTT
once,NA,TRBJ2-3,15,TRBV5-1,CASSLGQGGRNTQYF,TGCGCCAGCAGCTTGGGACAGGGAGGACGGAATACGCAGTATTTT
few,TRBD1,TRBJ2-2,14,TRBV2,CASGRGQGSGELFF,TGTGCCAGCGGGAGGGGACAGGGTAGCGGGGAGCTGTTTTTT